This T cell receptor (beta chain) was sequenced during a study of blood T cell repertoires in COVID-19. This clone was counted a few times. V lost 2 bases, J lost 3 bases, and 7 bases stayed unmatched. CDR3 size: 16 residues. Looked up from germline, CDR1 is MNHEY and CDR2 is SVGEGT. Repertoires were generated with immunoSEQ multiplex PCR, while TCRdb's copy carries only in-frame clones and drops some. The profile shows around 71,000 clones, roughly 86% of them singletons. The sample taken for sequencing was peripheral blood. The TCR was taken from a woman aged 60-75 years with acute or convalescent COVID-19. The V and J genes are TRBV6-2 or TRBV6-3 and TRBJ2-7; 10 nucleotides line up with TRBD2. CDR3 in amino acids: CASSYGFGTSVYEQYF. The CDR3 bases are TGTGCCAGCAGTTACGGGTTCGGGACTAGCGTCTACGAGCAGTACTTC.